Below are 23 T cell receptor beta chains sequenced from a single sample in a study of blood T cells in healthy people across ages. With a J-beta primer mix and a sample-barcoded 5' primer, a second PCR ran roughly 6 to 11 cycles. TCRdb independently ran MiXCR on the 5' RACE reads; one entry per CDR3 protein. The table has about 930,000 distinct CDR3 sequences, almost 30% seen once. These same data were also listed under a study on T cells of mothers and their children.

Sequenced sample: blood. These receptors all come from a woman aged 40 to 50 in good health.

This clonotype was observed a few times. This chain uses TRBV27 with TRBJ2-1; D is perhaps TRBD2 (6 bases). V lost 4 bases to trimming and J lost 7 bases, with 11 bases between them. The germline V gene encodes CDR1 MNHEY and CDR2 SMNVEV (reference sequence). The CDR3 length is 13 residues. The CDR3 loop reads CASSWTRGNEQFF. CDR3 sequence (DNA): TGTGCCAGCAGTTGGACCCGGGGGAATGAGCAGTTCTTC.

In the case of this clonotype: Mismatch with germline at one junction end may stem from a read error. V usage is TRBV5-1 and J usage is TRBJ2-3; the D is unclear. Looked up from germline, CDR1 is SGHRS and CDR2 is YFSETQ. This CDR3 comprises 13 residues. The CDR3 region is CASSLGSTNTQYF. The CDR3 nucleotides are TGCGCCAGCAGCCTCGGGTCCACAAATACGCAGTATTTT.

The chain is built from TRBV5-6 and TRBJ2-7, with D maybe TRBD1 (5 bases). The CDR3 is 16 residues long. CDR1 SGHDT and CDR2 YYEEEE come from the germline V gene. V dropped 4 bases and J dropped 0 bases, with 17 bases sitting between them. CDR3 DNA sequence: TGTGCCAGCAGCCCGATAACAGGTTCGAGCTCCTACGAGCAGTACTTC. Protein: CASSPITGSSSYEQYF.

In regard to this clonotype: A junction end diverges from the germline sequence, so it may reflect a read error. V gene TRBV7-2 combines with J gene TRBJ2-1, with 7 bases lining up with TRBD2. The CDR3 is 17 residues long. CDR1 SGHTA and CDR2 FQGNSA come from the germline V gene. CDR3 nucleotides: TGTGCCAGCGAGGGGTTGGGCTCAGCGGGGCTTTACAATGGGCAGTTCTTC. It yields the protein CASEGLGSAGLYNGQFF.

As concerns this clonotype: Since a much larger clone is just one base distant, this may be a read error. The chain links TRBV14 to TRBJ2-5; D is perhaps TRBD1 (5 bases). The J call may be faulty, since TRBJ2-7 better matches the DNA end. Germline CDR1 SGHDN, CDR2 FVKESK. This CDR3 comprises 14 residues. The CDR3 DNA follows: TGTGCCAGCAGCCAGTGGACAAACTCCCACGAGCAGTACTTC. As protein: CASSQWTNSHEQYF.

This clonotype was seen a handful of times. The chain is built from TRBV5-1 and TRBJ2-3, with TRBD2 as a possible D gene (5 bases). Germline V gives CDR1 SGHRS, CDR2 YFSETQ. The CDR3 covers 15 residues. Trimming cost V 0 bases and J 4 bases, with 12 bases left between them. DNA of the CDR3: TGCGCCAGCAGCTTGGCGGGATTTCAGGCAGATACGCAGTATTTT. It translates to CASSLAGFQADTQYF.

The genes are TRBV12-3 or TRBV12-4 and TRBJ1-5, with 9 bases aligning to TRBD1. V was pared by 5 bases and J by 5 bases, with 7 bases of the junction left unmatched. CDR3 length equals 15 residues. The CDR3 region has the DNA TGTGCCAGCAGTCCTTGGACAGGGGACTATCAGCCCCAGCATTTT. Its translation: CASSPWTGDYQPQHF.

This clonotype was recorded a few times. DNA of the CDR3: TGCGCCAGCAGCCAAGAGGAGGGGGTGGGCGAAAAACTGTTTTTT. It encodes CASSQEEGVGEKLFF. The V and J genes are TRBV4-1 and TRBJ1-4; D might be TRBD1 (6 bases). Trimming cost V 0 bases and J 8 bases, with 13 bases left between them. This CDR3 has 15 amino acids. Germline CDR1 and CDR2: MGHRA and YSYEKL.

The rearrangement uses TRBV7-2 and TRBJ1-6, with D uncertain. V dropped 1 base and J dropped 10 bases, with 5 bases sitting between them. Germline loops: CDR1 SGHTA, CDR2 FQGNSA. CDR3 length: 12 amino acids. The CDR3 region has the DNA TGTGCCAGCAGCTTAGATAGGTCACCCCTCCACTTT. This codes for CASSLDRSPLHF. Together with reference TRBV7-2 and TRBJ1-6, the CDR3 gives the full variable domain: GAGVSQSPSNKVTEKGKDVELRCDPISGHTALYWYRQSLGQGLEFLIYFQGNSAPDKSGLPSDRFSAERTGGSVSTLTIQRTQQEDSAVYLCASSLDRSPLHFGNGTRLTVT.

In the case of this clonotype: A much more abundant neighbour one base away suggests this may be a read error. This rearrangement joins TRBV15 to TRBJ2-1; D is perhaps TRBD2 (5 bases). This CDR3 is built from 15 residues. V was trimmed by 3 bases and J by 6 bases, leaving 15 bases between them. Germline CDR1 LNHNV, CDR2 YYDKDF (reference sequence). The CDR3 region is CATSSRRDVSNEQFF. CDR3 coding DNA: TGTGCCACCAGCAGCCGCCGGGATGTAAGCAATGAGCAGTTCTTC.

J is TRBJ2-7 and V is TRBV9; 7 bases agree with TRBD2. Losses at the gene ends were 0 bases for V and 1 base for J; bases not matched to a gene: 4. The germline V gene has CDR1 SGDLS and CDR2 YYNGEE. The CDR3 is 15 residues long. The CDR3 reads CASSVEVGGSYEQYF. CDR3 sequence (DNA): TGTGCCAGCAGCGTAGAGGTCGGGGGGTCCTACGAGCAGTACTTC.

Worth noting for this clonotype: A much larger clone lies a single base off, so this may be a read error. The chain has TRBV20-1 and TRBJ2-1, with 7 bases identical to TRBD1. CDR3 length equals 13 residues. Germline V lookup: CDR1 DFQATT, CDR2 SNEGSKA (reference sequence). J was trimmed by 8 bases and V by 5 bases; bases with no gene match: 9. The CDR3 DNA reads TGCAGTGCTGGACAGGTCCCTCCCGATGAGCAGTTCTTC. Protein sequence: CSAGQVPPDEQFF.

The chain links TRBV28 to TRBJ2-3, with D perhaps matching TRBD1 (6 bases). Germline V lookup: CDR1 MDHEN, CDR2 SYDVKM. The CDR3 extends over 14 amino acids. V dropped 6 bases and J dropped 4 bases, with 14 bases sitting between them. In nucleotides, the CDR3 is TGTGCCAGCAGGGGGGCAGGGGCGTCAGATACGCAGTATTTT. Encoded protein: CASRGAGASDTQYF.

This clonotype was observed a handful of times. V is TRBV18 and J is TRBJ2-7, with a tentative D call TRBD1 (6 bases). Trimming removed 3 bases from V and 2 bases from J, with 14 bases in between. CDR3 length equals 15 residues. The germline CDR1 and CDR2 sequences are KGHSH and LQKENI. The CDR3 sequence is CASSPGADSTYEQYF. The CDR3 region has the DNA TGTGCCAGCTCACCGGGGGCGGACTCCACCTACGAGCAGTACTTC.

J is TRBJ1-1 and V is TRBV7-6; D remains unclear. This CDR3 has 13 amino acids. The germline CDR1 and CDR2 sequences are SGHVS and FNYEAQ. V lost 5 bases and J lost 9, with 16 bases in between. The CDR3 is CASSPYGSEKAFF. As DNA, the CDR3 is TGTGCCAGCAGCCCCTATGGGAGCGAGAAAGCTTTCTTT.

The chain employs TRBV25-1 and TRBJ1-4; D perhaps matches TRBD1 (6 bases). The ends were cut back, 7 bases at V and 4 bases at J, with 13 bases in the middle. Germline V lookup: CDR1 MGHDK, CDR2 SYGVNS. The CDR3 is 14 residues long. CDR3 bases: TGTGCCAGCATGCGGGGGGCAAATAATGAAAAACTGTTTTTT. Protein sequence: CASMRGANNEKLFF.

This clonotype has ten or more counts. The CDR3 region has the DNA TGCGCCAGCAGCTTGGGCGGCTCCTATAATTCACCCCTCCACTTT. Encoded protein: CASSLGGSYNSPLHF. The chain has TRBV5-1 and TRBJ1-6, with no clear D. The germline CDR1 and CDR2 sequences are SGHRS and YFSETQ. The CDR3 loop spans 15 amino acids. Trimming left V 0 bases short and J 0 bases short, with 4 bases between.

At least ten counts were recorded for this clonotype. V gene TRBV7-2 combines with J gene TRBJ1-1; D remains unclear. Germline CDR1 reads SGHTA; CDR2 reads FQGNSA. This CDR3 spans 11 amino acids. Trimming stripped 2 bases from V and 8 bases from J, with 6 bases between. CDR3 coding DNA: TGTGCCAGCAGCTTATTCGGCGAAGCTTTCTTT. Protein sequence: CASSLFGEAFF.

V usage is TRBV7-9 and J usage is TRBJ1-2; no clear D gene. Trimming pared 2 bases from V and 6 bases from J, leaving 19 bases between. CDR1 SEHNR and CDR2 FQNEAQ come from the germline V gene (reference sequence). The CDR3 is 16 residues long. The CDR3 spells CASSLSRRELRNGYTF. DNA for the CDR3: TGTGCCAGCAGCTTATCACGGAGGGAACTTCGTAATGGCTACACCTTC.

The rearrangement uses TRBV5-1 and TRBJ2-1; TRBD2 might be the D (6 bases). CDR3 size: 15 residues. V was pared by 0 bases and J by 9 bases, with 16 bases between. Per germline, CDR1 SGHRS and CDR2 YFSETQ. The CDR3 sequence: CASSLGGTLSGEQFF. The CDR3 DNA reads TGCGCCAGCAGCTTGGGCGGGACCCTTAGTGGTGAGCAGTTCTTC. Together with reference TRBV5-1 and TRBJ2-1, the CDR3 gives the full variable domain: KAGVTQTPRYLIKTRGQQVTLSCSPISGHRSVSWYQQTPGQGLQFLFEYFSETQRNKGNFPGRFSGRQFSNSRSEMNVSTLELGDSALYLCASSLGGTLSGEQFFGPGTRLTVL.

The chain recombines TRBV12-3 or TRBV12-4 with TRBJ1-1; 9 bases fit TRBD1. This CDR3 has 14 residues. The V and J ends lost 8 bases and 1 base, in that order; junction bases with no gene match: 5. CDR3 sequence: CASRTGAWNTEAFF. The CDR3 DNA is TGTGCCAGCCGGACAGGGGCCTGGAACACTGAAGCTTTCTTT.

On this clonotype: It may be a read error: a sequence one base away is much more abundant. The chain uses TRBV7-6 and TRBJ2-1, with D perhaps TRBD1 (5 bases). Germline V lookup: CDR1 SGHVS, CDR2 FNYEAQ. The V end lost 1 base, the J end lost 8 bases, and 12 bases lay between the germline ends. This CDR3 has 14 residues. This CDR3 reads CASSLGGTRDEQFF. CDR3 DNA sequence: TGTGCCAGCAGCTTAGGGGGCACGCGTGATGAGCAGTTCTTC.

The rearrangement joins TRBV9 to TRBJ2-3; D gene uncertain. This CDR3 contains 14 residues. Germline CDR1 is SGDLS and CDR2 is YYNGEE. The V end lost 0 bases, the J end lost 3 bases, and 8 bases lay between the germline ends. The CDR3 nucleotides read TGTGCCAGCAGCGTAGGACCGCAGACAGATACGCAGTATTTT. This gives the protein CASSVGPQTDTQYF.